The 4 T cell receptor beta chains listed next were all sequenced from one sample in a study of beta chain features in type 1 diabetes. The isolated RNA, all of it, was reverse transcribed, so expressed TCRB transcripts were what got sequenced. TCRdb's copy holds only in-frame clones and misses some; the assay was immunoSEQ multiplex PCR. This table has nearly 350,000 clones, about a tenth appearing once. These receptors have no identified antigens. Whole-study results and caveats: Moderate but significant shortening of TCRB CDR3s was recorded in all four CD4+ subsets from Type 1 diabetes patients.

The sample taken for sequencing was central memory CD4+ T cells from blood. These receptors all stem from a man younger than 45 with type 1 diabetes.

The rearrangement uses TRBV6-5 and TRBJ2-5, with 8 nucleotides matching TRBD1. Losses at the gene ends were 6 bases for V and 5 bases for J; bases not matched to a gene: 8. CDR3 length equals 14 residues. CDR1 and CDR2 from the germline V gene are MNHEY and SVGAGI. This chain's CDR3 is CASRTPGGRETQYF. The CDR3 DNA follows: TGTGCCAGCAGAACTCCAGGGGGCAGGGAGACCCAGTACTTC.

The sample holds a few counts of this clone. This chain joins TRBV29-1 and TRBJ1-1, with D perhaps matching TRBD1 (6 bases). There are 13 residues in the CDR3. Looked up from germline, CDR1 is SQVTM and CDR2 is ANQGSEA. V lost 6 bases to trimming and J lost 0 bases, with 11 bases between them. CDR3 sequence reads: CSVAQGMNTEAFF. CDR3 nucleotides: TGCAGCGTGGCACAGGGAATGAACACTGAAGCTTTCTTT.

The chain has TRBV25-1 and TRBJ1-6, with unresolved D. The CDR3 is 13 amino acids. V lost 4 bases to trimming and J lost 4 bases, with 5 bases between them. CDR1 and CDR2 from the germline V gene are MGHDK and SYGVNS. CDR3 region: CASSGLYNSPLHF. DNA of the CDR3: TGTGCCAGCAGTGGGCTATATAATTCACCCCTCCACTTT.

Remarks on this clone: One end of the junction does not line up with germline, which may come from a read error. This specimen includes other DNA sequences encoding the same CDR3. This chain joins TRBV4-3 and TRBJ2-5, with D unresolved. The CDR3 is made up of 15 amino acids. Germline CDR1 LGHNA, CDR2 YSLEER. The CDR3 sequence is CASSQRWGSQETQYF. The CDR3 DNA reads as TGCGCTAGCAGCCAACGCTGGGGTTCCCAAGAGACCCAGTACTTC.